These 16 T cell receptor beta chains came from one sample sequenced in a study of patients and donors after allogeneic stem cell transplantation. Via MiXCR, TCRdb re-called the RT-PCR reads, giving one row per CDR3 protein. The sample contains under 170,000 distinct CDR3 sequences, about two fifths of which appear only once. The material sequenced was blood, either unsorted or a sorted T cell fraction (not recorded which). All receptors derive from a human donor who was either an allogeneic HSCT recipient or a stem cell or donor lymphocyte infusion donor (not recorded which). It is not recorded whose cells these are; they may come from a transplant donor.

This chain joins TRBV7-3 and TRBJ2-1, with D unresolved. Germline CDR1 is SGHTA and CDR2 is FQGTGA. CDR3 length: 12 residues. V shed 1 base and J shed 9 bases, with 7 bases lying between them. This CDR3 is CASSLSPGEQFF. In nucleotides, the CDR3 is TGTGCCAGCAGCTTAAGTCCGGGTGAGCAGTTCTTC.

This clonotype was detected many times. The rearrangement joins TRBV12-3 or TRBV12-4 to TRBJ1-5; D not resolved. The CDR3 totals 14 residues. V lost 4 bases, J lost 6 bases, and 13 bases lay in between. The CDR3: CASSSENRAQPQHF. Here the CDR3 DNA reads TGTGCCAGCAGTTCAGAAAATCGGGCTCAGCCCCAGCATTTT.

The chain links TRBV11-1 to TRBJ2-7; D gene ambiguous. The CDR3 length is 15 residues. Germline V gene sequence: CDR1 SGHAT, CDR2 FQDESV (reference sequence). V gave up 5 bases and J gave up 0 bases, with 14 bases separating them. This chain's CDR3 is CASSVNRQFSYEQYF. The DNA of the CDR3 is TGTGCCAGCAGCGTCAATAGGCAATTCTCCTACGAGCAGTACTTC.

In this sample, this clonotype turned up many times. CDR3 protein: CSAAQDRNTEAFF. CDR3 DNA sequence: TGCAGTGCTGCACAGGACAGGAACACTGAAGCTTTCTTT. J is TRBJ1-1 and V is TRBV20-1; D perhaps matches TRBD1 (6 bases). V lost 5 bases and J 1 base, leaving 11 bases between the germline ends. CDR1 and CDR2 from the germline V gene are DFQATT and SNEGSKA (reference sequence). This CDR3 contains 13 residues.

This chain uses TRBV7-9 with TRBJ2-1, with D possibly being TRBD1 or TRBD2 (6 bases each). Germline-derived CDR1 and CDR2 are SEHNR and FQNEAQ (reference sequence). This CDR3 spans 12 amino acids. The germline V and J ends were trimmed by 7 bases and 8 bases, with 12 bases remaining between them. CDR3 sequence: CASTPRGDEQFF. The CDR3 region has the DNA TGTGCCAGCACCCCTAGGGGGGATGAGCAGTTCTTC.

This clonotype has just one count. The chain couples TRBV6-5 to TRBJ2-7, with D possibly TRBD2 on 5 matching bases. Trimming shortened V by 5 bases and J by 7 bases, and 12 bases separated the two germline ends. The CDR3 consists of 12 residues. Per germline, CDR1 MNHEY and CDR2 SVGAGI. The CDR3 sequence is CASSVMPGEQYF. DNA of the CDR3: TGTGCCAGCAGTGTGATGCCGGGGGAGCAGTACTTC.

The chain employs TRBV20-1 and TRBJ2-7; tentative D call: TRBD1 (6 bases). Germline loops: CDR1 DFQATT, CDR2 SNEGSKA (reference sequence). Trimming left V 3 bases short and J 2 bases short, with 11 bases between. The CDR3 is made up of 13 amino acids. For the CDR3, the DNA is TGCAGTGCTAGCTCAGGGGAAACCTACGAGCAGTACGTC. Translated: CSASSGETYEQYV.

The gene calls are TRBV4-1 and TRBJ1-5, with D uncertain. Germline V gene data show CDR1 as MGHRA and CDR2 as YSYEKL. There are 15 residues in the CDR3. Between the trimmed V and J ends, which lost 0 bases and 1 base, there was a span of 7 bases. The chain's CDR3 is CASSQEGRSNQPQHF. The DNA of the CDR3 is TGCGCCAGCAGCCAAGAAGGGAGGAGCAATCAGCCCCAGCATTTT.

This clonotype was found a few times. The genes are TRBV28 and TRBJ1-2; D perhaps matches TRBD1 (6 bases). Trimming shortened V by 7 bases and J by 3 bases, and 15 bases separated the two germline ends. There are 14 residues in the CDR3. Germline CDR1 reads MDHEN; CDR2 reads SYDVKM. The CDR3 coding sequence is TGTGCCAGCATAGACAGGCTGACCTACTATGGCTACACCTTC. The encoded protein is CASIDRLTYYGYTF.

CDR3 loop: CASSLTDFTDTQYF. Here the CDR3 DNA reads TGTGCCAGCAGTTTGACAGATTTCACAGATACGCAGTATTTT. V gene TRBV28 combines with J gene TRBJ2-3; D is possibly TRBD1 (5 bases). Germline V lookup: CDR1 MDHEN, CDR2 SYDVKM. The CDR3 runs 14 residues. The V and J ends lost 3 bases and 2 bases respectively, with 9 bases between them.

V usage is TRBV14 and J usage is TRBJ1-2; no definite D call. CDR1 is SGHDN and CDR2 is FVKESK in the germline V gene. The V end was cut by 0 bases, the J end by 4 bases, with 12 bases between. The CDR3 contains 15 residues. The CDR3 DNA is TGTGCCAGCAGCCAAGATCAGCCGGGAGGCTATGGCTACACCTTC. Translated, it gives CASSQDQPGGYGYTF. The entire variable domain, with the rest obtained from reference TRBV14 and TRBJ1-2, is as follows: EAGVTQFPSHSVIEKGQTVTLRCDPISGHDNLYWYRRVMGKEIKFLLHFVKESKQDESGMPNNRFLAERTGGTYSTLKVQPAELEDSGVYFCASSQDQPGGYGYTFGSGTRLTVV.

J is TRBJ1-1 and V is TRBV5-6; no clear D. Germline loops: CDR1 SGHDT, CDR2 YYEEEE. The CDR3 spans 14 residues. The V and J ends lost 6 bases and 1 base respectively, with 13 bases between them. The CDR3 DNA reads as TGTGCCAGCATCGGGATAGGCGGGAACACTGAAGCTTTCTTT. Residues: CASIGIGGNTEAFF.

This clonotype showed up just once. The J gene is TRBJ2-2, the V gene TRBV4-2, with 7 bases that match TRBD2. There are 19 residues in the CDR3. Losses at the gene ends were 0 bases for V and 4 bases for J; bases not matched to a gene: 14. Germline V CDR1 and CDR2: LGHNA, YNFKEQ. In nucleotides, the CDR3 is TGTGCCAGCAGCCAAGATACGGGGGGATGGACGGAACGCACCGGGGAGCTGTTTTTT. It encodes CASSQDTGGWTERTGELFF.

V gene TRBV29-1 combines with J gene TRBJ1-1, with 8 bases identical to TRBD1. CDR1 and CDR2 (germline): SQVTM, ANQGSEA. V lost 6 bases, J lost 1 base, and 4 bases stayed unmatched. This CDR3 has 13 amino acids. The CDR3 nucleotides read TGCAGCGTAGTGGGACAGGCGAACACTGAAGCTTTCTTT. Encoded protein: CSVVGQANTEAFF. The whole variable domain, filled in from reference TRBV29-1 and TRBJ1-1, reads SAVISQKPSRDICQRGTSLTIQCQVDSQVTMMFWYRQQPGQSLTLIATANQGSEATYESGFVIDKFPISRPNLTFSTLTVSNMSPEDSSIYLCSVVGQANTEAFFGQGTRLTVV.

This clonotype was counted between two and nine times. V gene TRBV7-9 combines with J gene TRBJ1-4; the D is unclear. Trimming shortened V by 5 bases and J by 8 bases, and 15 bases separated the two germline ends. The CDR3 sequence is 14 residues long. Germline loops: CDR1 SEHNR, CDR2 FQNEAQ (reference sequence). The CDR3, as DNA: TGTGCCAGCAGCCGGGATAACCGAGACGAAAAACTGTTTTTT. Its protein product is CASSRDNRDEKLFF.

The chain combines TRBV20-1 with TRBJ1-2; D ambiguous. The germline gives CDR1 DFQATT, CDR2 SNEGSKA (reference sequence). The CDR3 contains 15 residues. The V and J ends lost 5 bases and 8 bases respectively, with 24 bases between them. The CDR3 protein is CSASPPPDKSGGYTF. The CDR3 DNA follows: TGCAGTGCTTCTCCCCCCCCTGACAAATCAGGCGGCTACACCTTC.